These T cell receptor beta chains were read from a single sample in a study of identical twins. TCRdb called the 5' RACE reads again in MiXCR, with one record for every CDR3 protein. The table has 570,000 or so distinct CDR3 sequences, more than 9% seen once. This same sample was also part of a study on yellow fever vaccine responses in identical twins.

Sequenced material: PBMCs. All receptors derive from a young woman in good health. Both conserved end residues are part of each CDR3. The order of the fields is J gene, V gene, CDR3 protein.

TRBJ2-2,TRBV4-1,CASSPRGGLAGLFF
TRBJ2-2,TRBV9,CASSAGGQGTGELFF
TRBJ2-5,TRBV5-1,CASSPGGRTFQETQYF
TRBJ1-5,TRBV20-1,CSERRLLQVGQPQHF
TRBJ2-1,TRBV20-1,CSARAISYNEQFF
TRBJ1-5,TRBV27,CASSLDIFAQPQHF
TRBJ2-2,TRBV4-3,CASSPVAATGELFF
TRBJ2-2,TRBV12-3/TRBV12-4,CASSFELILIGGELFF
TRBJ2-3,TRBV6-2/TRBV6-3,CASSHRIPDTQYF
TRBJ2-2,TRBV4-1,CASSSTSGRATLGGELFF
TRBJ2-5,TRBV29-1,CSVDVIETQYF
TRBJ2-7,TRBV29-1,CSGTSGTYEQYF
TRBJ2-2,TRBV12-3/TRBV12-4,CAIVQGLANTGELFF
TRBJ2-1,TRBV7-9,CASSLSLNDGALRFF
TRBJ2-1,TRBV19,CASSLRLAGGNGNEQFF
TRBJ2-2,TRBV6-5,CASCPDGGELFF
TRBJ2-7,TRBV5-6,CASSSPTAGPYEQYF
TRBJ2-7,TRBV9,CASSFRTETSYEQYF
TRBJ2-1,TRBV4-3,CASSQRALASYNEQFF
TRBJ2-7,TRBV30,CAGNFYRGIVAGGSYEQYF
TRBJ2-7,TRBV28,CASSAPSGVVHEQYF
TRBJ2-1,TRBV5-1,CASSSAGLAEYNEQFF
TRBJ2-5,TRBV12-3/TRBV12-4,CASSANAGGQETQYF
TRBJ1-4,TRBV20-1,CCARVWADIATNEKLFF